This TCR beta chain is from a study of blood T cell repertoires in COVID-19. Patients in Seattle were enrolled during active infection, then followed longitudinally. Per the study methods: For nucleated cells, counts were estimated from reference gene primer amplification. Repertoires were generated with immunoSEQ multiplex PCR, while TCRdb's copy carries only in-frame clones and drops some. The DNA was the basis for D and trimming; V, J and clone size are from that table. The table records 250,000 or so clones, around 89% of them present only once. The CDR3 extends over 13 amino acids. CDR1 KGHSH and CDR2 LQKENI come from the germline V gene. The trim removed 8 bases at V and 1 base at J, leaving 4 bases unmatched.

Sequencing was done on a sample of peripheral blood. This chain connects TRBV18 to TRBJ2-5; TRBD2 aligns across 7 bases. The sequence derives from an older woman with COVID-19, enrolled during active disease. For the CDR3, the DNA is TGTGCCAGCATCGCGGGGGTCCAAGAGACCCAGTACTTC. It translates to CASIAGVQETQYF.